A single sample is the source of the 27 T cell receptor beta chains below, sequenced in a study of beta chain features in type 1 diabetes. All of the isolated RNA was reverse transcribed, so expressed TCRB transcripts were sequenced. Produced via immunoSEQ multiplex PCR; TCRdb's table is partial and in-frame only. Among roughly 380,000 clones, 15% to 20% were seen once, and the ten largest hold 0.035% to 0.055%. Sequenced: naive CD4+ T cells from blood. All receptors come from a young woman in good health.

This clone was seen a few times. The J gene is TRBJ2-1, the V gene TRBV5-1, with a weak D call TRBD1 (6 bases). Deletions cut 3 bases from V and 5 bases from J, with 12 bases between. The CDR3 loop spans 14 amino acids. Looked up from germline, CDR1 is SGHRS and CDR2 is YFSETQ. CDR3 sequence reads: CASSSTGQDNEQFF. CDR3 coding DNA: TGCGCCAGCAGCTCCACGGGACAAGACAATGAGCAGTTCTTC.

This clone has more than one count but fewer than ten. The genes are TRBV15 and TRBJ1-1; perhaps TRBD1 as D (6 bases). The length of the CDR3 is 14 residues. Trimming pared 0 bases from V and 6 bases from J, leaving 11 bases between. Germline V lookup: CDR1 LNHNV, CDR2 YYDKDF (reference sequence). Written as DNA, the CDR3 is TGTGCCACCAGCAGAGATCGGCAGGGGTCTGAAGCTTTCTTT. Translated, it gives CATSRDRQGSEAFF.

This clone has just a few counts. This sequence joins TRBV6-5 and TRBJ2-2, with 9 nucleotides matching TRBD1. Germline loops: CDR1 MNHEY, CDR2 SVGAGI. The junction had 4 bases not matched to a gene; V was cut back by 1 base and J by 4 bases. The CDR3 sequence is 16 residues long. CDR3 sequence (DNA): TGTGCCAGCAGTTACTTGAGGACAGGGGTCACCGGGGAGCTGTTTTTT. This sequence encodes CASSYLRTGVTGELFF.

This chain uses TRBV5-1 with TRBJ1-1; D ambiguous. The germline V gene has CDR1 SGHRS and CDR2 YFSETQ. Trimming removed 0 bases at V and 0 bases at J, with 9 bases between. The CDR3 totals 15 residues. The CDR3 spells CASSLDGEMNTEAFF. The CDR3 DNA reads as TGCGCCAGCAGCTTGGATGGGGAGATGAACACTGAAGCTTTCTTT.

The V and J genes are TRBV30 and TRBJ1-3; 9 positions match TRBD1. V shed 4 bases, J shed 4 bases, and the junction held 2 bases outside the gene matches. The germline CDR1 and CDR2 sequences are GTSNPN and SVGIG (reference sequence). The CDR3 runs 13 residues. CDR3 DNA sequence: TGTGCCTGGAACAGGGGGCCAGGAAACACCATATATTTT. It codes for CAWNRGPGNTIYF.

The chain is built from TRBV12-5 and TRBJ2-1; 9 bases match TRBD1. J gave up 6 bases and V 3 bases, and 15 bases lay outside the gene matches. CDR1 and CDR2 (germline): LGHNT, FRNRAP. The CDR3 consists of 18 residues. For the CDR3, the DNA is TGTGCTAGTGGTTTCCCTGAAACCGGGACAGGGCAAGTCAATGAGCAGTTCTTC. Its protein product is CASGFPETGTGQVNEQFF.

This chain joins TRBV4-3 and TRBJ2-5; tentatively, D is TRBD2 (6 bases). V gave up 1 base and J gave up 7 bases, with 13 bases separating them. Per the germline V gene, CDR1 is LGHNA and CDR2 is YSLEER. The length of the CDR3 is 14 residues. The CDR3 reads CASSQVGAGGTQYF. The CDR3 region has the DNA TGCGCCAGCAGCCAAGTCGGGGCCGGGGGGACCCAGTACTTC.

Concerning this clone itself: One end of the junction fails to match germline, which may point to a read error. This CDR3 is CAWSPTGIWSETFF. In nucleotides, the CDR3 is TGTGCCTGGAGTCCCACAGGGATATGGTCTGAAACTTTCTTT. The chain links TRBV30 to TRBJ1-1; D perhaps matches TRBD1 (6 bases). The CDR3 is 14 amino acids. Germline assignment: CDR1 GTSNPN and CDR2 SVGIG (reference sequence).

The rearrangement uses TRBV5-4 and TRBJ2-7; no clear D. The length of the CDR3 is 12 residues. The germline V and J ends were trimmed by 1 base and 6 bases, with 8 bases remaining between them. Per the germline V gene, CDR1 is SGHNT and CDR2 is YYREEE (reference sequence). The CDR3 sequence is CASSLSSREQYF. The CDR3 DNA follows: TGTGCCAGCAGCTTGAGTAGTCGCGAGCAGTACTTC.

This clone has just a few counts. The rearrangement links TRBV2 to TRBJ1-1; 9 bases match TRBD1. V shed 7 bases and J 4 bases; nucleotides not matched to a gene: 4. This CDR3 comprises 13 residues. CDR1 and CDR2 (germline): SNHLY, FYNNEI. The CDR3 sequence: CASIGQGPTEAFF. The CDR3 region has the DNA TGTGCCAGCATCGGACAGGGGCCCACTGAAGCTTTCTTT.

There are a few counts of this clone. CDR3 DNA sequence: TGTGCCACCAGCACCTACACGTGGAGGGATCGGGGCTACACCTTC. Translation: CATSTYTWRDRGYTF. V usage is TRBV15 and J usage is TRBJ1-2; D uncertain. The germline gives CDR1 LNHNV, CDR2 YYDKDF (reference sequence). The CDR3 loop spans 15 amino acids. Trimming removed 4 bases from V and 8 bases from J, with 20 bases in between.

This clone has just a few counts. CDR3 loop: CASSLLKETQYF. CDR3 DNA sequence: TGTGCCAGCAGTCTACTGAAAGAGACCCAGTACTTC. J is TRBJ2-5 and V is TRBV6-6; D is uncertain. Germline V gene data show CDR1 as MNHNY and CDR2 as SVGAGI (reference sequence). The CDR3 contains 12 residues. Trimming left V 5 bases short and J 3 bases short, with 7 bases between.

This clone was counted only a few times. The chain employs TRBV7-9 and TRBJ1-5; 9 nucleotides line up with TRBD1. Losses at the gene ends were 5 bases for V and 7 bases for J; bases not matched to a gene: 9. Per the germline V gene, CDR1 is SEHNR and CDR2 is FQNEAQ (reference sequence). This CDR3 is 15 amino acids long. The DNA of the CDR3 is TGTGCCAGCAGCACCGGGACAGGGCCCACCCAGCCCCAGCATTTT. Translating gives CASSTGTGPTQPQHF.

This clone occurred a few times. V and J are TRBV11-1 and TRBJ2-3, with TRBD1 matching 10 bases. There are 16 residues in the CDR3. Trimming cost V 5 bases and J 3 bases; bases outside gene matches: 8. The germline gives CDR1 SGHAT, CDR2 FQDESV (reference sequence). In DNA, the CDR3 is TGTGCCAGCAGCCGACCGGGACAGGGGAGGACAGATACGCAGTATTTT. This encodes CASSRPGQGRTDTQYF.

Concerning this clone: One end of the junction is discordant with germline, which a read error may explain. The chain has TRBV18 and TRBJ1-1, with a tentative D call TRBD1 (5 bases). CDR3 length: 15 amino acids. From germline, CDR1 is KGHSH and CDR2 LQKENI. The CDR3 loop reads CASSSAPSGNPEAFF. The DNA for the CDR3 is TGTGCCAGCTCATCCGCCCCCTCAGGGAACCCTGAAGCTTTCTTT.

This clone was detected only a few times. The chain employs TRBV30 and TRBJ2-1, with D possibly TRBD1 on 6 matching bases. CDR3 length: 10 residues. Germline CDR1 reads GTSNPN; CDR2 reads SVGIG (reference sequence). Trimming took off 1 base at V and 15 bases at J, with 10 bases between the two ends. In DNA, the CDR3 is TGTGCCTGGAGTGGGACAGATTGGTTCTTC. Encoded protein: CAWSGTDWFF.

This sequence joins TRBV7-6 and TRBJ2-1, with TRBD2 matching 10 bases. Germline CDR1 reads SGHVS; CDR2 reads FNYEAQ. Trimming took 5 bases from V and 5 from J; bases not matched to a gene: 6. The CDR3 is 15 residues long. In nucleotides, the CDR3 is TGTGCCAGCAGCACTCGGCTAGCGGGAGACAATGAGCAGTTCTTC. It is translated as CASSTRLAGDNEQFF.

There are a few counts of this clone. This chain joins TRBV10-3 and TRBJ1-5; maybe TRBD1 (6 bases). V lost 11 bases and J lost 3, with 11 bases in between. This CDR3 region has 12 residues. The V gene's germline CDR1 is ENHRY and CDR2 SYGVKD. The DNA for the CDR3 is TGTGCCGCGGGGGCTAACAATCAGCCCCAGCATTTT. Amino acids: CAAGANNQPQHF.

This clone turned up a few times. The V call is TRBV29-1, the J call TRBJ1-5, with D maybe TRBD1 (5 bases). This CDR3 is built from 15 residues. V was clipped by 3 bases and J by 1 base, with 13 bases between them. Germline values: CDR1 SQVTM, CDR2 ANQGSEA. As DNA, the CDR3 is TGCAGCGTTGATATGACGACAGAAAGCAATCAGCCCCAGCATTTT. Translating gives CSVDMTTESNQPQHF.

This clone was seen a few times. The same CDR3 is also encoded by other DNA sequences in this sample. The rearrangement uses TRBV14 and TRBJ1-2; 7 bases are shared with TRBD1. The J segment lost 3 bases and the V segment lost 6 bases, leaving 4 bases of the junction unmatched. CDR3 size: 13 residues. Germline V gene lookup returns CDR1 SGHDN and CDR2 FVKESK. CDR3 nucleotide sequence: TGTGCCAGCAGTCCTGACAGGGACTATGGCTACACCTTC. It is translated as CASSPDRDYGYTF. The variable domain in full, completed from reference TRBV14 and TRBJ1-2, reads EAGVTQFPSHSVIEKGQTVTLRCDPISGHDNLYWYRRVMGKEIKFLLHFVKESKQDESGMPNNRFLAERTGGTYSTLKVQPAELEDSGVYFCASSPDRDYGYTFGSGTRLTVV.

This clone has more than one count but fewer than ten. The gene calls are TRBV18 and TRBJ2-1, with TRBD1 identical over 9 bases. V was clipped by 3 bases and J by 9 bases; unmatched bases: 15. CDR1 is KGHSH and CDR2 is LQKENI in the germline V gene. The CDR3 totals 17 residues. CDR3 residues: CASSPIPGTGIRGEQFF. In DNA form, the CDR3 reads TGTGCCAGCTCACCGATCCCCGGGACAGGGATTAGGGGTGAGCAGTTCTTC.

This chain uses TRBV7-2 with TRBJ1-1, with D maybe TRBD1 (5 bases). The germline V gene encodes CDR1 SGHTA and CDR2 FQGNSA. The ends were cut back, 2 bases at V and 6 bases at J, with 16 bases in the middle. The CDR3 totals 15 residues. CDR3 sequence (DNA): TGTGCCAGCAGCTTATCGATCCAGGGAAGAGCTGAAGCTTTCTTT. Its protein product is CASSLSIQGRAEAFF. Supplemented by reference TRBV7-2 and TRBJ1-1, the full variable domain reads GAGVSQSPSNKVTEKGKDVELRCDPISGHTALYWYRQSLGQGLEFLIYFQGNSAPDKSGLPSDRFSAERTGGSVSTLTIQRTQQEDSAVYLCASSLSIQGRAEAFFGQGTRLTVV.

The chain has TRBV18 and TRBJ2-5, with D perhaps TRBD2 (7 bases). There are 15 residues in the CDR3. V was pared by 1 base and J by 5 bases, with 14 bases between. Germline V lookup: CDR1 KGHSH, CDR2 LQKENI. The CDR3 DNA follows: TGTGCCAGCTCACCACGCCCGGGGGGACACGAGACCCAGTACTTC. Amino acids: CASSPRPGGHETQYF.

The J gene is TRBJ2-3, the V gene TRBV7-2; maybe TRBD2 (6 bases). The CDR3 spans 14 residues. The V end was cut by 5 bases, the J end by 6 bases, with 15 bases between. Looked up from germline, CDR1 is SGHTA and CDR2 is FQGNSA. CDR3 sequence reads: CASSRSGVSDTQYF. CDR3 nucleotide sequence: TGTGCCAGCAGCCGGTCGGGGGTGTCCGATACGCAGTATTTT.

This clone was observed a handful of times. The chain uses TRBV11-2 and TRBJ2-1, with 12 bases fitting TRBD2. Trimming removed 5 bases from V and 4 bases from J; junction bases left unmatched: 9. The germline V gene encodes CDR1 SGHAT and CDR2 FQNNGV. The CDR3 consists of 17 residues. The DNA of the CDR3 is TGTGCCAGCAGCCCCCAGGGTGGACTAGCGGGGTACAATGAGCAGTTCTTC. This gives the protein CASSPQGGLAGYNEQFF. Based on the CDR3 plus reference TRBV11-2 and TRBJ2-1, the full variable domain is EAGVAQSPRYKIIEKRQSVAFWCNPISGHATLYWYQQILGQGPKLLIQFQNNGVVDDSQLPKDRFSAERLKGVDSTLKIQPAKLEDSAVYLCASSPQGGLAGYNEQFFGPGTRLTVL.

This clone turned up a few times. V gene TRBV2 combines with J gene TRBJ2-1, with 7 bases matching TRBD2. This CDR3 has 16 residues. Germline V gene lookup returns CDR1 SNHLY and CDR2 FYNNEI. V shed 4 bases, J shed 5 bases, and the junction held 11 bases outside the gene matches. CDR3 coding DNA: TGTGCCAGCAGTGGTGCAGCGGGGAGGGGCGACAATGAGCAGTTCTTC. It encodes CASSGAAGRGDNEQFF.

The CDR3 DNA follows: TGTGCCAGCAGCTTAGCCCTTCGACTCCTAGCGGGATCAAACAATGAGCAGTTCTTC. Protein product: CASSLALRLLAGSNNEQFF. The V call is TRBV7-9, the J call TRBJ2-1, with 9 positions matching TRBD2. The CDR3 sequence is 19 residues long. Trimming at V came to 0 bases and at J to 5 bases, leaving 14 bases not matched to a gene. Germline V CDR1 and CDR2: SEHNR, FQNEAQ (reference sequence).